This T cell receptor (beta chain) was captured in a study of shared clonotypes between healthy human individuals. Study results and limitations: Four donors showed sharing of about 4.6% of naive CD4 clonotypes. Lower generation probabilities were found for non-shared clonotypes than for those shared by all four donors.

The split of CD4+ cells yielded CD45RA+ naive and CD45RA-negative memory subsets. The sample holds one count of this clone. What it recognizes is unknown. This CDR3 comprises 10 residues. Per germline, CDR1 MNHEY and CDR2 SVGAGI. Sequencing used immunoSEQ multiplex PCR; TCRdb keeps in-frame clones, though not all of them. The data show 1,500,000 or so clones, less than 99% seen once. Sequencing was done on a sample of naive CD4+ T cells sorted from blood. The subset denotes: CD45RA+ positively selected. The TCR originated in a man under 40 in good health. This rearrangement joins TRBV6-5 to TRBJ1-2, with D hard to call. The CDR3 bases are TGTGCTACCCTCGGCTTTGGCTACACCTTC. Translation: CATLGFGYTF.